This T cell receptor (beta chain) was captured in a study of blood T cell repertoires in COVID-19. Study context: The samples span acute and convalescent COVID-19 from the United States, Italy and Spain. PBMCs, B-cell-depleted T cells, or T cells were the source of the cDNA or gDNA that made up the material.

V lost 3 bases and J lost 4, with 15 bases in between. There are 15 residues in the CDR3. Per germline, CDR1 KGHSH and CDR2 LQKENI. In the authors' methods: The assay estimated nucleated cells by amplifying reference gene primers. TCRdb keeps only in-frame clones here, not all; method: immunoSEQ multiplex PCR. That table furnishes V, J and clone size, whereas the DNA furnished D and trimming. Among roughly 140,000 clones listed, 70% to 85% were seen once. The V and J genes are TRBV18 and TRBJ1-2; D gene uncertain. Material for sequencing was peripheral blood. The origin of this receptor is a man aged 55 to 70 with active or convalescent COVID-19. The CDR3 region has the DNA TGTGCCAGCTCACCCACGAGAGAGGGCGGCTATGGCTACACCTTC. This sequence encodes CASSPTREGGYGYTF.